These 7 T cell receptor beta chains share one sample of origin, sequenced in a study of shared clonotypes between healthy human individuals. Sequencing used immunoSEQ multiplex PCR; TCRdb keeps in-frame clones, though not all of them. The table lists roughly 2.2 million clones, 85% to 95% of them singletons, with more than 0.35% in the top ten. The sequenced material came from naive CD4+ T cells from PBMCs. The subset denotes: CD45RA+ positively selected. These receptors were collected from a young man in good health. Some clones in this sample may be carry-over from other donors' samples.

As to this clone: The same CDR3 arises from other DNA sequences in this sample as well. The chain employs TRBV6-1 and TRBJ2-7, with D possibly being TRBD1 (6 bases). Deletions cut 1 base from V and 3 bases from J, with 10 bases between. The CDR3 runs 14 residues. The germline gives CDR1 MNHNS, CDR2 SASEGT. CDR3 sequence: CASSEGGRGYEQYF. In nucleotides, the CDR3 is TGTGCCAGCAGTGAAGGGGGCAGGGGCTACGAGCAGTACTTC.

The J gene is TRBJ1-3, the V gene TRBV6-1, with D possibly TRBD1 on 5 matching bases. V was pared by 0 bases and J by 5 bases, with 14 bases between. CDR3 length: 16 amino acids. Germline CDR1 reads MNHNS; CDR2 reads SASEGT. CDR3 residues: CASSEALQGGRNTIYF. The CDR3 DNA reads TGTGCCAGCAGTGAAGCGCTTCAGGGCGGTAGAAACACCATATATTTT.

The J gene is TRBJ1-2, the V gene TRBV9; TRBD1 might be the D (5 bases). The length of the CDR3 is 17 residues. Germline CDR1 and CDR2: SGDLS and YYNGEE. Trimming left V 3 bases short and J 0 bases short, with 18 bases between. CDR3 bases: TGTGCCAGCAGCGATTCCCCTGACAGCCTAGCTAACTATGGCTACACCTTC. It is translated as CASSDSPDSLANYGYTF.

This sequence joins TRBV21-1 and TRBJ1-1. TRBV21-1 is flagged as a pseudogene. The CDR3 is made up of 15 amino acids. CDR3 sequence: CASSKVSAKNTEAFF. The CDR3 DNA sequence: TGTGCCAGCAGCAAAGTGTCAGCAAAGAACACTGAAGCTTTCTTT.

The chain employs TRBV7-9 and TRBJ1-4; 8 positions match TRBD1. Germline values: CDR1 SEHNR, CDR2 FQNEAQ (reference sequence). V dropped 4 bases and J dropped 5; count of bases not matched to a gene: 6. CDR3 length: 15 amino acids. CDR3 DNA: TGTGCCAGCAGCTCGACAGGGGACGTGAATGAAAAACTGTTTTTT. Translating gives CASSSTGDVNEKLFF.

CDR3 amino acids: CASSPLTGGYQETQYF. CDR3 nucleotides: TGTGCCAGCTCACCGTTGACAGGGGGCTACCAAGAGACCCAGTACTTC. This rearrangement joins TRBV18 to TRBJ2-5; 10 nucleotides match TRBD1. J was trimmed by 0 bases and V by 3 bases; bases with no gene match: 4. This CDR3 is 16 amino acids long. CDR1 KGHSH and CDR2 LQKENI come from the germline V gene.

This clone was observed once. The rearrangement joins TRBV11-3 to TRBJ2-5; 12 positions match TRBD2. V was clipped by 3 bases and J by 5 bases; unmatched bases: 7. In germline, CDR1 is SGHNT, CDR2 YENEEA. The CDR3 spans 16 residues. The CDR3 sequence is CASSFGRLAGEETQYF. The CDR3 bases are TGTGCCAGCAGCTTCGGCCGACTAGCGGGAGAGGAGACCCAGTACTTC.